The clone carrying this T cell receptor (beta chain) was seen a few times. This sample is drawn from a study of T cell changes during pregnancy in multiple sclerosis. The table came from immunoSEQ multiplex PCR; TCRdb's copy has only in-frame clones and leaves some out. The sample holds 98,000 or so clones, 85% to 95% seen once. The CDR3 length is 12 residues. Germline V gene sequence: CDR1 GTSNPN, CDR2 SVGIG (reference sequence). V shed 4 bases and J 7 bases; nucleotides not matched to a gene: 5. The chain links TRBV30 to TRBJ1-1; 8 bases map to TRBD1. The receptor comes from a female donor with multiple sclerosis, enrolled in a pregnancy study. This sample comprised peripheral blood, obtained after pregnancy. DNA for the CDR3: TGTGCCTGGAATCACGGACAGGGTGAAGCTTTCTTT. This codes for CAWNHGQGEAFF. The entire variable domain, with the rest obtained from reference TRBV30 and TRBJ1-1, is as follows: SQTIHQWPATLVQPVGSPLSLECTVEGTSNPNLYWYRQAAGRGLQLLFYSVGIGQISSEVPQNLSASRPQDRQFILSSKKLLLSDSGFYLCAWNHGQGEAFFGQGTRLTVV.